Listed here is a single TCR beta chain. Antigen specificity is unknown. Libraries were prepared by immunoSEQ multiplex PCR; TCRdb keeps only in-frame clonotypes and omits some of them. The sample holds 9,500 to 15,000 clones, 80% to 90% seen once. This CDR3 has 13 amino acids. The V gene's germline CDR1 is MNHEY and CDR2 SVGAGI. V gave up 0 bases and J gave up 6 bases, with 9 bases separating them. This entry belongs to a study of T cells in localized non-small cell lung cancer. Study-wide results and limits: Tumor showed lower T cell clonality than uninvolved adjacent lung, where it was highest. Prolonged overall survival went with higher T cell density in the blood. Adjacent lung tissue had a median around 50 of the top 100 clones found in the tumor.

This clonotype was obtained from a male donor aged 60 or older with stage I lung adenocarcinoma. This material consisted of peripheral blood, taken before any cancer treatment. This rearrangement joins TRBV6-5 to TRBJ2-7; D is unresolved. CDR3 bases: TGTGCCAGCAGTTACTCGAGGTTAACCGAGCAGTACTTC. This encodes CASSYSRLTEQYF.